The clone carrying this T cell receptor (beta chain) was seen more than once but under ten times. Its antigen is not known. Diagnosis rested on symptoms, serum thyroxine and TRAb, thyroid ultrasound, and orbital computed tomography. This entry is derived from a study of T cells in Graves' hyperthyroidism and ophthalmopathy. V lost 5 bases and J 1 base, leaving 11 bases between the germline ends. This CDR3 contains 14 residues. RNA transcripts provided the source from which TCR beta CDR3 regions were amplified. First-round RT-PCR targeting the TCR CDR3 was performed with the HTBI primer set. TCRdb passed the multiplex PCR reads through MiXCR, listing each CDR3 protein once. The table has 600,000 to 850,000 distinct CDR3 sequences, roughly 20% seen once; the top ten hold over 15%. Notes on the study in general: A 13 V-J signature model discriminated ophthalmopathy versus stable hyperthyroidism. In the blood, most expanded thyroid clonotypes above 0.001 appeared as well.

The chain joins TRBV12-3 or TRBV12-4 to TRBJ1-1, with D uncertain. The receptor was derived from a woman aged 45-60 years with Graves' hyperthyroidism that later progressed to Graves' ophthalmopathy. Sequencing was done on a sample of blood. The CDR3: CASSPAGKNTEAFF. CDR3 nucleotides: TGTGCCAGCAGTCCCGCCGGAAAGAACACTGAAGCTTTCTTT.